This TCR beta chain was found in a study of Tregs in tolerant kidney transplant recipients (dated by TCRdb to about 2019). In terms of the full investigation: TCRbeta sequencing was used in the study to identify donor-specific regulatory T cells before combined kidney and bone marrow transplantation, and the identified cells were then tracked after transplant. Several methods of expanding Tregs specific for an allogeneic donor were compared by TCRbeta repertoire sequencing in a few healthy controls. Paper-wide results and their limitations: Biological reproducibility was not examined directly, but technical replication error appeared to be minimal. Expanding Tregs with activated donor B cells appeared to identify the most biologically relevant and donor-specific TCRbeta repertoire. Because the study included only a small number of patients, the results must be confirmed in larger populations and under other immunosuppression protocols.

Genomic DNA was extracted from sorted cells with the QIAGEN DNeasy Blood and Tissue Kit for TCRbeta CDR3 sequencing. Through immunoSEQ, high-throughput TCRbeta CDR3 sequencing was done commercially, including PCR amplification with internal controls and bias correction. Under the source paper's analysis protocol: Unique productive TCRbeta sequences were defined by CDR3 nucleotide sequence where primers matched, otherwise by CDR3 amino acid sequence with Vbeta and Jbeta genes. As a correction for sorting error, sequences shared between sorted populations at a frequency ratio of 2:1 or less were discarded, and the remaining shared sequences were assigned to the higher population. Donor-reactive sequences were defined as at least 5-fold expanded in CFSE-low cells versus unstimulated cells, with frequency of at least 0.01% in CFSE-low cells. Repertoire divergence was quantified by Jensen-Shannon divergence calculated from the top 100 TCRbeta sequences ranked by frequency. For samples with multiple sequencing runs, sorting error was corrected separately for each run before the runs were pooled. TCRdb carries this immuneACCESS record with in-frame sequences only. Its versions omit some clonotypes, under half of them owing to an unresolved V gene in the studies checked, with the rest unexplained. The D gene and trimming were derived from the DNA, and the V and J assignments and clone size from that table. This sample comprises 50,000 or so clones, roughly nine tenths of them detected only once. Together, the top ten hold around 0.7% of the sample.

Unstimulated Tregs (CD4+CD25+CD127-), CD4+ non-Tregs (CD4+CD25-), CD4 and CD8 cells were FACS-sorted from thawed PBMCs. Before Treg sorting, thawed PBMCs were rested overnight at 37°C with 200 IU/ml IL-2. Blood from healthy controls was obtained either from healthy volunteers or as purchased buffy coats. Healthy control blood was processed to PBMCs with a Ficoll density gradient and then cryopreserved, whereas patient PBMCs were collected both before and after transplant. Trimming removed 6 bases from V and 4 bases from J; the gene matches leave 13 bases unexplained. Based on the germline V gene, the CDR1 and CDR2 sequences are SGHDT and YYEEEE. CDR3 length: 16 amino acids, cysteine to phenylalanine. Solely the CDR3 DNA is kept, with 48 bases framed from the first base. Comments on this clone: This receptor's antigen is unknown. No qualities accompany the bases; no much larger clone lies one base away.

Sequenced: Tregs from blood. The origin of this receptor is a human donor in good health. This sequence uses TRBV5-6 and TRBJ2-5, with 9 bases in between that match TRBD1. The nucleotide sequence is TGTGCCAGCACCGGGGGGTGGGACAGGGTAAGAGAGACCCAGTACTTC. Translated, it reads CASTGGWDRVRETQYF.